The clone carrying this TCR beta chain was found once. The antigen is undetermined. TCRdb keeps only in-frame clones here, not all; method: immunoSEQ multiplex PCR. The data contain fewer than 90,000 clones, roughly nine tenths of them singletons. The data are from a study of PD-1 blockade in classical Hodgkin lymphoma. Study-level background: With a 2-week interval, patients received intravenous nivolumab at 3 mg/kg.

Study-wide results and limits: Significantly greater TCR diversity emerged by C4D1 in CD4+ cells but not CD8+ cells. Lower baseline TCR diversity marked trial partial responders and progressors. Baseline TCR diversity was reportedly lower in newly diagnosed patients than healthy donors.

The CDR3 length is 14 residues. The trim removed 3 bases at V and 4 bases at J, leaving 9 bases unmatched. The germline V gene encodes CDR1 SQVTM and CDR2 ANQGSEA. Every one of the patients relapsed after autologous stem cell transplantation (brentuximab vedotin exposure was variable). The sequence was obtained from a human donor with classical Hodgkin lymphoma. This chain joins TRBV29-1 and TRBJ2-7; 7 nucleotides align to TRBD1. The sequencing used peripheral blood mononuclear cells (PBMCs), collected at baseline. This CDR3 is CSVEGQGVKYEQYF. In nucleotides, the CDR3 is TGCAGCGTTGAGGGGCAGGGGGTTAAGTACGAGCAGTACTTC.